The 18 T cell receptor beta chains in this list originate from one sample, sequenced in a study of OX40 agonist ivuxolimab in advanced cancers. Only in-frame clones appear in the TCRdb table, and some are missing; sequencing was by immunoSEQ multiplex PCR. The sample has tens of thousands of clones; approximately 90% are singletons. The starting material was CD4+ or CD8+ T cells sorted from blood, obtained in a trial of the OX40 agonist ivuxolimab. The source of these receptors is an adult with an advanced solid tumor such as melanoma, head and neck, liver or kidney cancer.

The chain uses TRBV19 and TRBJ1-3; D is undetermined. Germline lookup yields CDR1 LNHDA and CDR2 SQIVND (reference sequence). The V end was cut by 7 bases, the J end by 7 bases, with 11 bases between. The length of the CDR3 is 12 residues. CDR3 sequence: CASTQTRNTIYF. The CDR3 coding sequence is TGTGCCAGTACCCAAACGAGGAACACCATATATTTT.

The sample holds a few counts of this clone. The CDR3 DNA is TGCGCCAGCAGCTTCGCGACAACCTACGAGCAGTACTTC. It encodes CASSFATTYEQYF. The rearrangement joins TRBV5-1 to TRBJ2-7; D unclear. Trimming took off 2 bases at V and 2 bases at J, with 8 bases between the two ends. Looked up from germline, CDR1 is SGHRS and CDR2 is YFSETQ. This CDR3 has 13 residues.

The chain combines TRBV29-1 with TRBJ2-1; D is undetermined. V was trimmed by 2 bases and J by 5 bases, leaving 7 bases between them. From germline, CDR1 is SQVTM and CDR2 ANQGSEA. This CDR3 region has 12 residues. The CDR3 DNA follows: TGCAGCGTTGAACGGAGCAACAATGAGCAGTTCTTC. Amino acid sequence: CSVERSNNEQFF.

The chain couples TRBV5-6 to TRBJ2-5, with D perhaps TRBD1 (7 bases). The J call may be mistaken, given a closer DNA end match to TRBJ2-7. Per germline, CDR1 SGHDT and CDR2 YYEEEE. The CDR3 has 17 amino acids. In DNA, the CDR3 is TGTGCCAGCAGCCGAGTCGACTCGTATGGAGGGGGCTTCGAGCAGTACTTC. Amino acids: CASSRVDSYGGGFEQYF.

This clone was seen a handful of times. V gene TRBV28 combines with J gene TRBJ1-5; D is perhaps TRBD1 (5 bases). This CDR3 is built from 14 residues. V lost 5 bases, J lost 6 bases, and 14 bases lay in between. Per germline, CDR1 MDHEN and CDR2 SYDVKM. DNA for the CDR3: TGTGCCAGCAGTCCCGGGGGGGTACGTCAGCCCCAGCATTTT. Its protein is CASSPGGVRQPQHF.

The V and J genes are TRBV5-1 and TRBJ2-7; 7 bases match TRBD2. This CDR3 contains 16 residues. The trim removed 0 bases at V and 3 bases at J, leaving 9 bases unmatched. CDR1 is SGHRS and CDR2 is YFSETQ in the germline V gene. CDR3 nucleotides: TGCGCCAGCAGCTTGGCCTGGGGCGGGAGCGACTACGAGCAGTACTTC. This translates into CASSLAWGGSDYEQYF. Using reference TRBV5-1 and TRBJ2-7 for the parts outside the CDR3, the full variable domain is KAGVTQTPRYLIKTRGQQVTLSCSPISGHRSVSWYQQTPGQGLQFLFEYFSETQRNKGNFPGRFSGRQFSNSRSEMNVSTLELGDSALYLCASSLAWGGSDYEQYFGPGTRLTVT.

The chain links TRBV19 to TRBJ1-5; TRBD1 aligns across 7 bases. V gave up 7 bases and J gave up 6 bases; unmatched junction bases: 9. The germline gives CDR1 LNHDA, CDR2 SQIVND (reference sequence). The CDR3 has 14 residues. The CDR3 DNA reads as TGTGCCAGTACCGAACAGGGGTTCAGTCAGCCCCAGCATTTT. It yields the protein CASTEQGFSQPQHF.

The CDR3 is CASSLGTLAGTYNEQFF. The CDR3 DNA reads TGCGCCAGCAGCTTGGGGACCCTAGCGGGGACCTACAATGAGCAGTTCTTC. The J gene is TRBJ2-1, the V gene TRBV5-1; 9 nucleotides align to TRBD2. Looked up from germline, CDR1 is SGHRS and CDR2 is YFSETQ. The ends lost 0 bases at V and 2 bases at J; junction bases unmatched: 6. This CDR3 region has 17 residues.

V and J are TRBV7-3 and TRBJ1-1, with D perhaps matching TRBD1 (5 bases). With 7 bases removed from V and 1 base from J, the gap between germline ends came to 10 bases. This CDR3 is 13 amino acids long. The V gene's germline CDR1 is SGHTA and CDR2 FQGTGA. The CDR3 nucleotides are TGTGCCAGCAAGGGGCACCCGAACACTGAAGCTTTCTTT. Translated: CASKGHPNTEAFF.

The CDR3 loop is CASSGLATRSYNEQFF. CDR3 sequence (DNA): TGTGCCAGCAGTGGCCTAGCGACCCGCTCCTACAATGAGCAGTTCTTC. The chain joins TRBV6-1 to TRBJ2-1; D possibly corresponds to TRBD2 (6 bases). The CDR3 is 16 residues long. The V end was cut by 4 bases, the J end by 0 bases, with 13 bases between. Germline CDR1 reads MNHNS; CDR2 reads SASEGT.

The V and J genes are TRBV14 and TRBJ2-5; D is possibly TRBD2 (5 bases). Deletions cut 0 bases from V and 5 bases from J, with 10 bases between. The CDR3 is made up of 14 amino acids. Germline lookup yields CDR1 SGHDN and CDR2 FVKESK. CDR3 residues: CASSQERGLETQYF. For the CDR3, the DNA is TGTGCCAGCAGCCAAGAACGGGGTTTGGAGACCCAGTACTTC.

The chain has TRBV5-1 and TRBJ2-3; 9 nucleotides align to TRBD2. CDR3 length: 16 amino acids. In germline, CDR1 is SGHRS, CDR2 YFSETQ. The V gene end was trimmed by 0 bases and the J gene end by 4 bases; junction bases not matched to a gene: 6. The CDR3: CASSLGGTSSADTQYF. CDR3 bases: TGCGCCAGCAGCTTGGGAGGGACTAGCAGCGCAGATACGCAGTATTTT.

This clone was observed once. V gene TRBV5-1 combines with J gene TRBJ1-1; D call uncertain. V gave up 4 bases and J gave up 5 bases, with 9 bases separating them. This CDR3 contains 12 residues. Germline V gene data show CDR1 as SGHRS and CDR2 as YFSETQ. The CDR3 region has the DNA TGCGCCAGCAGCCTACGAGGGACTGAAGCTTTCTTT. Translated, it gives CASSLRGTEAFF.

V usage is TRBV11-2 and J usage is TRBJ1-1; the D is unclear. The CDR3 contains 13 residues. V lost 3 bases, J lost 1 base, and 6 bases lay in between. Germline values: CDR1 SGHAT, CDR2 FQNNGV. The CDR3 loop is CASSFSENTEAFF. CDR3 in DNA: TGTGCCAGCAGCTTTTCAGAGAACACTGAAGCTTTCTTT.

This chain joins TRBV9 and TRBJ2-1, with 8 bases matching TRBD2. Germline V gene lookup returns CDR1 SGDLS and CDR2 YYNGEE. There are 20 residues in the CDR3. V shed 0 bases and J 4 bases; nucleotides not matched to a gene: 18. CDR3 in DNA: TGTGCCAGCAGCGTAGCGACGGCTAGCGGGCTTAATCTGGGGTACAATGAGCAGTTCTTC. Protein product: CASSVATASGLNLGYNEQFF. Full variable domain (remainder filled in from reference TRBV9 and TRBJ2-1): DSGVTQTPKHLITATGQRVTLRCSPRSGDLSVYWYQQSLDQGLQFLIQYYNGEERAKGNILERFSAQQFPDLHSELNLSSLELGDSALYFCASSVATASGLNLGYNEQFFGPGTRLTVL.

The chain uses TRBV5-4 and TRBJ1-1, with D possibly TRBD1 on 6 matching bases. CDR1 and CDR2 from the germline V gene are SGHNT and YYREEE (reference sequence). V lost 4 bases, J lost 4 bases, and 17 bases lay in between. This CDR3 contains 15 residues. CDR3 in DNA: TGTGCCAGCAGCCCCAGTGGGACAAGTGCCACTGAAGCTTTCTTT. Its translation: CASSPSGTSATEAFF.

This chain links TRBV28 with TRBJ1-4, with unresolved D. Germline CDR1 MDHEN, CDR2 SYDVKM. The V end was cut by 7 bases, the J end by 0 bases, with 15 bases between. There are 16 residues in the CDR3. CDR3: CASKSAPPATNEKLFF. As DNA, the CDR3 is TGTGCCAGCAAATCAGCCCCCCCGGCAACTAATGAAAAACTGTTTTTT.

CDR3 loop: CASSFPGGRNIQYF. For the CDR3, the DNA is TGTGCCAGCAGTTTCCCCGGGGGGAGGAACATTCAGTACTTC. The genes are TRBV28 and TRBJ2-4, with 7 bases that match TRBD2. This CDR3 is built from 14 residues. Unmatched junction bases numbered 6, after V lost 3 bases and J lost 7 bases. The germline V gene encodes CDR1 MDHEN and CDR2 SYDVKM.